These T cell receptor beta chains were read from a single sample in a study of blood T cells in healthy people across ages. TCRdb reprocessed the 5' RACE reads via MiXCR and lists one record per CDR3 protein. Of around 780,000 distinct CDR3 sequences listed, roughly 50% are singletons. Sequences were obtained from blood. Receptors originate from a man aged 40-50 years in good health. Each CDR3 is given with its conserved first and last residue.

v_call	j_call	cdr3_aa
TRBV5-5	TRBJ1-1	CASSWTANTEAFF
TRBV6-5	TRBJ2-5	CASSSLGGDQETQYF
TRBV6-5	TRBJ2-5	CATVAGKQETQYF
TRBV29-1	TRBJ1-4	CSVLQMNNEKLFF
TRBV5-1	TRBJ2-1	CASSVQTSGSNEQFF
TRBV12-3/TRBV12-4	TRBJ2-1	CASSSTLAVSSYNEQFF
TRBV20-1	TRBJ1-4	CSKQGDEKLFF
TRBV12-3/TRBV12-4	TRBJ2-7	CASKQRQGAYEQYF
TRBV27	TRBJ2-5	CASSSPSGGRETQYF
TRBV27	TRBJ2-1	CASRNGREISHEQFF
TRBV5-1	TRBJ1-2	CASSLGSQISWGYTF
TRBV20-1	TRBJ2-7	CSANYRGDYEQYF
TRBV2	TRBJ1-5	CASSVPENQPQHF
TRBV24-1	TRBJ2-7	CATSRSRDSPYEQYF
TRBV12-3/TRBV12-4	TRBJ2-5	CASSLGWTSGYQETQYF
TRBV5-1	TRBJ2-5	CASSVATKQETQYF
TRBV7-2	TRBJ2-3	CASSLSWGSDTQYF